This entry is about one T cell receptor (beta chain). Its binding antigen is unknown. Per-base qualities were not stored, and no clone one base away is much larger. The sample comes from a study of OX40 agonist ivuxolimab in advanced cancers. About the study as a whole: Ivuxolimab was an agonistic, fully human IgG2 monoclonal antibody directed against OX40 (CD134), a costimulatory receptor. Intravenous ivuxolimab was administered to patients every 2 weeks at six dose levels: 0.01, 0.1, 0.3, 1.5, 3 and 10 mg/kg. Of the roughly 53 patients in dose escalation, about 20 had hepatocellular carcinoma, about 15 had melanoma, 9 had renal cell carcinoma and 9 had head and neck cancer. The dose-escalation cohort was about 83% male with a mean age of approximately 60 years, ranging from roughly 23 to 90. Prior anti-PD-1, anti-PD-L1 or anti-CTLA-4 therapy was permitted, and checkpoint inhibitors had been received by under 50% of dose-escalation patients. Partial responses were achieved by three dose-escalation patients, of whom one had hepatocellular carcinoma and two had cutaneous melanoma. The purpose of peripheral TCRbeta sequencing was to test whether ivuxolimab changed TCR sequence diversity and led to clonal T-cell expansion. The monotherapy dose-escalation portion (N ≈ 55 patients) of the phase I ivuxolimab trial is reported in the paper.

For sequencing of the TCRbeta CDR3 region, genomic DNA was extracted from the sorted cells. The immunoSEQ Assay was used for sequencing of TCRbeta CDR3 regions. TCRdb took this table from immuneACCESS and kept in-frame rearrangements with V and J called. Such tables lack part of the clones; where checked against another copy, unresolved V genes explain under half of the gap, and the rest is unexplained. The sample contains 30,000 to 35,000 clones, 81% of them found a single time. Over 1.3% of the sample belongs to the ten largest clones. Patients with autoimmune disease history or receiving systemic immunosuppression were excluded from the trial. Peripheral blood for TCR sequencing was collected from all dose cohorts at baseline, on cycle 4 day 1, and on cycle 7 day 1. Samples were obtained from an open-label, multicenter, first-in-human phase I dose-escalation trial of ivuxolimab. The trial enrolled adults with locally advanced or metastatic head and neck squamous cell, hepatocellular, melanoma or renal cell carcinoma. Before TCR sequencing, CD4+ and CD8+ T cells were separately sorted from peripheral blood.

Overall results and qualifications from the work: At doses from 0.1 to 3.0 mg/kg, clonal expansion was seen in both CD4+ and CD8+ blood T cells between baseline and week 6. On average, CD8+ T cells showed more expanded clones than CD4+ T cells after ivuxolimab. Which antigens the clonally expanded peripheral T cells were specific for was not determined. In the 0.1-3.0 mg/kg groups, partial responders had among the lowest normalized peripheral clonal expansion, particularly in CD8+ T cells. Low levels of normalized T-cell clonal expansion were also seen in some nonresponding patients.

The clonotype originates from an adult with an advanced solid tumor such as melanoma, head and neck, liver or kidney cancer. The sequenced sample was CD4+ or CD8+ T cells sorted from blood, obtained in a trial of the OX40 agonist ivuxolimab.

The base sequence is TGTGCCAGCAGATATCGGGGGTCCTCCTACGAGCAGTACTTC. It encodes CASRYRGSSYEQYF. The chain is made from TRBV27 and TRBJ2-7; TRBD2 is possibly the D segment (6 matching bases). V sheds 6 bases and J sheds 0 bases, leaving 12 bases between their ends. CDR1 MNHEY and CDR2 SMNVEV are derived from the germline V gene (reference sequence). Counted from cysteine to phenylalanine, this CDR3 has 14 amino acids. Only the CDR3 DNA is retained, 42 bases long and in frame from the first base.